This T cell receptor (beta chain) stems from a study of cytomegalovirus exposure and HLA in healthy donors. Study outcomes and limitations: High sensitivity and specificity were reportedly achieved when the classifier diagnosed cytomegalovirus status. Productive status was seen about 87% or about 30% of the time for most TCR beta V segments in an earlier analysis.

Trimming stripped 1 base from V and 2 bases from J, with 9 bases between. Germline V CDR1 and CDR2: LGHNA, YNFKEQ. This CDR3 has 15 residues. Remarks on this clone: The antigen is undetermined.

Researchers ran the PCR with 60 Vbeta and 13 Jbeta primers. The data were produced by immunoSEQ multiplex PCR, yet TCRdb's version contains in-frame clones alone and is incomplete. The table includes over 150,000 clones, 70% to 80% detected once. The chain recombines TRBV4-2 with TRBJ2-1; D perhaps matches TRBD2 (5 bases). Sequenced input: PBMCs. The clonotype comes from a woman in her 50s in good health and CMV-seronegative. The DNA for the CDR3 is TGTGCCAGCAGCCAAGGAGTGGGAGCCTACAATGAGCAGTTCTTC. Translated, it gives CASSQGVGAYNEQFF.